This T cell receptor (beta chain) is from a study of blood T cell repertoires in COVID-19 (dated by TCRdb to about 2020). Notes on the research overall: The collaborator samples originated in the United States, Italy and Spain and spanned the acute and convalescent phases of COVID-19. Sample metadata almost always included a de-identified subject ID, COVID-19 status, age in years and sex. The material from the prospective study consisted of cDNA or gDNA derived from T cells, B-cell-depleted T cells, or PBMCs. Samples were obtained from the ongoing ImmuneRACE study (first 160 participants) and from 1,254 subjects provided by 6 global collaborators. The dataset comprised deeply sampled blood TCRbeta repertoires from subjects exposed to, actively infected with, or recovered from COVID-19. The repertoires were released in a freely available public database intended as a resource for research on the immune response to SARS-CoV-2. HLA class I and class II types, where available, came from metadata supplied by the sample provider rather than from assay-based typing.

Unmatched junction bases come to 16, with V trimmed by 7 bases and J by 5 bases. Inclusive of the bounding cysteine and phenylalanine, the CDR3 is 17 residues long. Left in the record is the CDR3 DNA by itself, 51 bases read in frame from the first base. The germline V gene yields ENHRY for CDR1 and SYGVKD for CDR2. TCRbeta CDR3 regions were amplified from genomic DNA by means of the immunoSEQ Assay, a bias-controlled multiplex PCR. On the study's bioinformatics: Within the assay, amplification of reference gene primers was used to estimate how many nucleated cells each sample contained. Sequence reads were collapsed and filtered to measure the absolute abundance of every unique TCRbeta CDR3 rearrangement. For each sample, productive Simpson clonality was calculated by taking the square root of Simpson's diversity index across productive rearrangements. Not all clones reach the TCRdb copy of this immuneACCESS table, which keeps in-frame sequences only. Checked studies attribute under half of the gap to unresolved V genes and leave the rest unexplained. The V and J calls and clone size were taken over from that table, and D and trimming were inferred from the DNA. This sample holds nearly 110,000 clones; roughly four fifths were observed only once. The top ten constitute 6.2% of the sample.

Overall study outcomes, separate from this receptor: The quantity of clinical and demographic metadata differed by source and by participant and was supplied without curation.

In the case of this clone: No antigen is known for it. There are no base qualities to consult, and no much larger clone falls within one base.

In Seattle, one collaborating source enrolled patients while the infection was active and tracked those patients longitudinally over the course of disease. Each collaborating institution followed its own protocols to collect whole blood in K2EDTA tubes. For TCRbeta analysis, collaborator samples were shipped as frozen whole blood, as isolated PBMCs, or as DNA extracted from either sample type. The sequence joins TRBV10-3 to TRBJ1-2; TRBD1 matches 10 bases in the middle. Material for sequencing was peripheral blood. The sequence derives from an elderly man with COVID-19, enrolled during active disease. This receptor carries the CDR3 CAITGQGPLAALYGYTF. The bases read TGTGCCATCACGGGACAGGGGCCACTTGCCGCTTTATATGGCTACACCTTC.